The present entry profiles one T cell receptor beta chain with its context. Its antigen is currently unknown. A multiplex PCR was run with 60 Vbeta primers and 13 Jbeta primers. Only in-frame clones appear in the TCRdb table, and some are missing; sequencing was by immunoSEQ multiplex PCR. Of roughly 160,000 clones listed, less than 80% are singletons. The sample is drawn from a study of cytomegalovirus exposure and HLA in healthy donors. Study-wide points: Later analysis demonstrated an association between a missense DCLRE1C variant and TCR beta V- and J-gene trimming. The study reported that TCR beta sequences accurately predicted HLA-A and HLA-B alleles in most subjects. Segments of the TCR beta V type were, in most cases, productive about 90% or about 30% of the time in an earlier analysis.

The CDR3 has 17 residues. Germline CDR1 reads MDHEN; CDR2 reads SYDVKM. J lost 1 base, V lost 5 bases, and 9 bases had no gene match. This chain connects TRBV28 to TRBJ2-2; 8 nucleotides align to TRBD2. The sequencing sample was made of PBMCs. This clonotype was sampled from a man aged 40-50 years in good health and CMV-seronegative. The DNA for the CDR3 is TGTGCCAGCAGTCCCCTGGCGGGGGGAGTGAACACCGGGGAGCTGTTTTTT. Translating gives CASSPLAGGVNTGELFF.